This T cell receptor beta chain was retrieved from a study of cytomegalovirus exposure and HLA in healthy donors (dated by TCRdb to 2015 to 2018). Some background on the complete study: According to a later analysis, one platform produced both the roughly 110 validation repertoires and the 666 repertoires of the first cohort. The study aimed to test whether cataloging public T cell receptors could reveal signatures of past pathogen exposure. Besides the first cohort of around 700 subjects, a separate validation cohort made up of 120 different subjects was used. The study combined high-throughput TCR immunosequencing, statistical association of individual TCRs with disease status, and machine learning to predict cytomegalovirus infection status.

The donors were included in the validation cohort of 100 to 150 subjects, a group kept apart from the roughly 700-subject first cohort. On this clone itself: What this receptor recognizes is not known. No base quality values were provided; no much bigger clone lies one nucleotide off.

Paper-wide results and their limitations: It was suggested by the authors that the approach could potentially be generalized to other disease states and immunological phenotypes. The study gave a list of 150 to 200 TCR beta chains associated with cytomegalovirus. Most TCR sequences were seen in very few donors, while some public TCRs were found in many individuals. In both the original and validation cohorts, the classifier was reported to diagnose cytomegalovirus status with high specificity and sensitivity. The validation cohort had no HLA typing available for a later analysis, so co-occurrence within that cohort was assessed over all 120 or so repertoires. In a later analysis, TCRs clustered in the first cohort were found to also tend to co-occur in the roughly 120 validation repertoires, with 94% of cluster scores above 0. In vitro tests confirmed that a few of the cytomegalovirus-associated TCR beta chains recognize cytomegalovirus antigens.

The CDR3 sequence holds 15 residues, the cysteine and phenylalanine included. Solely the CDR3 DNA is kept, with 45 bases framed from the first base. Via the germline V gene, CDR1 is MNHEY and CDR2 SVGAGI. Here V drops 2 bases and J drops 7 bases, and the junction holds 4 bases not matched to any gene. The library came from the immunoSEQ multiplex PCR assay. The original methods were these. To diagnose cytomegalovirus status from the catalog of TCR beta chain sequences, a statistical classification framework was built. TCRdb provides this immuneACCESS table in a form limited to in-frame rearrangements. Some clones are lacking; in checked studies, under half of them reflect an unresolved V gene, and why the rest are absent is not known. Clone size and the V and J calls come from that table; the DNA yielded D and trimming. Recorded for this sample are more than 90,000 clones; approximately 91% of them occurred a single time. The biggest ten clones account for about 4% of the sample.

The chain is made from TRBV6-5 and TRBJ1-6; 8 central nucleotides agree with TRBD1. This TCR was sampled from a man aged 18-30 years in good health and CMV-seropositive. The sample taken for sequencing was PBMCs. CDR3 protein: CASSYGDRSNSPLHF. The DNA sequence follows: TGTGCCAGCAGTTACGGGGACAGGAGCAATTCACCCCTCCACTTT.